The T cell receptor (beta chain) under discussion was sequenced for a study of shared clonotypes between healthy human individuals. CD45RO-negative, CCR7-selected cells formed the naive CD8 fraction, which excluded terminally differentiated effector memory CD45RA+ cells. Genomic DNA from each subset was divided evenly over several immunoSEQ plates. Using immunoSEQ multiplex PCR, the repertoire was profiled, and TCRdb retains in-frame clones only, with some absent. This table holds 550,000 to 600,000 clones, 98% found once. The CDR3 loop spans 17 amino acids. Germline lookup yields CDR1 SGHNT and CDR2 YENEEA. V was clipped by 4 bases and J by 0 bases; unmatched bases: 8.

This chain joins TRBV11-3 and TRBJ2-7; 11 bases are a match to TRBD2. The sequencing sample was made of naive CD8+ T cells sorted from blood. The sequence was obtained from a man younger than 45 in good health. The CDR3 spells CASSSRLAGSPSYEQYF. The CDR3 coding sequence is TGTGCCAGCAGCTCACGACTAGCGGGAAGCCCCTCCTACGAGCAGTACTTC. Using reference TRBV11-3 and TRBJ2-7 for the parts outside the CDR3, the full variable domain is EAGVVQSPRYKIIEKKQPVAFWCNPISGHNTLYWYLQNLGQGPELLIRYENEEAVDDSQLPKDRFSAERLKGVDSTLKIQPAELGDSAVYLCASSSRLAGSPSYEQYFGPGTRLTVT.